This is a list of T cell receptor beta chains from one sample in a study of blood T cells in healthy people across ages. TCRdb redid the calling of the 5' RACE reads with MiXCR, one entry per CDR3 protein. The table lists around 820,000 distinct CDR3 sequences, more than 20% of them singletons, with under 4.5% in the top ten. The same sample was also used in a study of T cells of mothers and their children.

The sample taken for sequencing was blood. These TCRs come from a boy aged 5-17 years in good health. Both conserved end residues are part of each CDR3. A D gene is named only where the DNA matches it firmly. Not every row has a clone size; where given, it reads once, few, many or a size class.

DNA,CDR3,V,size,J,D
TGTGCCAGCAACGGTGGGCAGGGGGACGACGAGCAGTACTTC,CASNGGQGDDEQYF,TRBV27,NA,TRBJ2-7,TRBD1
TGCGCCAGCAGCCAAGGGATCGTGAAGGGGGGACTAGCCAAAAACATTCAGTACTTC,CASSQGIVKGGLAKNIQYF,TRBV4-1,few,TRBJ2-4,NA
TGCAGTGTTAAGCCCGGCAGGTCCTACGAGCAGTACTTC,CSVKPGRSYEQYF,TRBV20-1,NA,TRBJ2-7,NA
TGTGCCAGCAGCCAAGGGGCCGGTGAGCAGTTCTTC,CASSQGAGEQFF,TRBV3-1,NA,TRBJ2-1,NA
TGTGCCAGCAGTTTCGAATCTCTAGGCGGTAGCTACGAGCAGTACTTC,CASSFESLGGSYEQYF,TRBV12-3/TRBV12-4,few,TRBJ2-7,NA
TGCGCCAGCAGCCCCCGAGGAGACGCCTCTGGGGCCAACGTCCTGACTTTC,CASSPRGDASGANVLTF,TRBV4-3,NA,TRBJ2-6,NA
TGCGCCAGCACCGACTCCCCTGGGGATACGCAGTATTTT,CASTDSPGDTQYF,TRBV5-1,NA,TRBJ2-3,NA
TGTGCCAGCAGTACCAGCCACGCGAGCTCCTACGAGCAGTACTTC,CASSTSHASSYEQYF,TRBV7-2,NA,TRBJ2-7,NA
TGTGCCAGCATAGGGAGCCTCAGCACAGATACGCAGTATTTT,CASIGSLSTDTQYF,TRBV12-3/TRBV12-4,NA,TRBJ2-3,NA
TGCAGCGTTGAAGGGAACCGAGGAAGCTCCTACAATGAGCAGTTCTTC,CSVEGNRGSSYNEQFF,TRBV29-1,few,TRBJ2-1,NA
TGTGCCAGCAGCCCGGCGGGGGCCCAGGTCGGAAAACTGTTTTTT,CASSPAGAQVGKLFF,TRBV5-5,few,TRBJ1-4,NA
TGCAGCGTCACTCAGGGGGCCTACGAGCAGTACTTC,CSVTQGAYEQYF,TRBV29-1,NA,TRBJ2-7,TRBD1
TGTGCCACCAGCAGAGGGGACAGGGGATCCAATGAAAAACTGTTTTTT,CATSRGDRGSNEKLFF,TRBV15,NA,TRBJ1-4,TRBD1
TGTGCCAGTAGTAGAGCCCAAGCCGGCTACACCTTC,CASSRAQAGYTF,TRBV19,NA,TRBJ1-2,NA
TGTGCCAGCTCACCATCCGTGGGGGTGGAGGCTTTCTTT,CASSPSVGVEAFF,TRBV18,NA,TRBJ1-1,NA
TGTGCCAGCGCAGGGGGCCACGCGAGATACGAGCAGTACTTC,CASAGGHARYEQYF,TRBV27,few,TRBJ2-7,TRBD1
TGCGCCAGCAGCTTGAGGGGGCGGGAAGAGCAGTACTTC,CASSLRGREEQYF,TRBV5-1,NA,TRBJ2-7,NA
TGTGCCAGCAGTGAGGGTGGGGGCGCGGTCTCTGGGGCCAACGTCCTGACTTTC,CASSEGGGAVSGANVLTF,TRBV25-1,NA,TRBJ2-6,NA
TGTGCCAGCAGCAACAGACAGGGCGGTCAGCCCCAGCATTTT,CASSNRQGGQPQHF,TRBV27,NA,TRBJ1-5,TRBD1
TGTGCCAGCAGACAGGGGGACGAGCAGTACTTC,CASRQGDEQYF,TRBV6-6,NA,TRBJ2-7,TRBD1
TGTGCCAGCAGTTGGGGACTAGCGGGGGCGGAGAATGAGCAGTTCTTC,CASSWGLAGAENEQFF,TRBV6-6,few,TRBJ2-1,TRBD2
TGTGCCAGCAGCTTGACCCGACTAGCGGGTGGTGATGAGCAGTTCTTC,CASSLTRLAGGDEQFF,TRBV11-2,few,TRBJ2-1,TRBD2
TGTGCCAGCAGCCCCGGACAGGGACTCTCTGGAAACACCATATATTTT,CASSPGQGLSGNTIYF,TRBV7-6,NA,TRBJ1-3,TRBD1
TGCGCCAGCAGCCAAGAGGGAACTAGCTTGTCGGAGACCCAGTACTTC,CASSQEGTSLSETQYF,TRBV4-1,NA,TRBJ2-5,NA
TGTGCCAGCAATCCGGGACTACCATCCTACGAGCAGTACTTC,CASNPGLPSYEQYF,TRBV27,NA,TRBJ2-7,TRBD2
TGTGCCAGCTCAGCGGGACAGGGTTCCACTTCCTACGAGCAGTACTTC,CASSAGQGSTSYEQYF,TRBV18,NA,TRBJ2-7,TRBD1
TGTGCCAGCAGTTTAGTCCTACCTCCCACAGATACGCAGTATTTT,CASSLVLPPTDTQYF,TRBV12-3/TRBV12-4,NA,TRBJ2-3,NA
TGCAGTGCTAGCGGGAGCACAACGAGCTCCTACGAGCAGTACTTC,CSASGSTTSSYEQYF,TRBV20-1,few,TRBJ2-7,NA
TGTGCCAGCAGCTTACGGCCCTCCTACAATGGGCAGTTCTTC,CASSLRPSYNGQFF,TRBV7-3,NA,TRBJ2-1,NA
TGTGCCAGCAGCGTAGGGCTAGGGGGCCTGAAGGAGACCCAGTACTTC,CASSVGLGGLKETQYF,TRBV9,few,TRBJ2-5,TRBD1
TGTGCCAGCAGCGCGGGGACAGGGGGCAGGGGCGAAGAGACTCAGTACTTC,CASSAGTGGRGEETQYF,TRBV12-3/TRBV12-4,NA,TRBJ2-5,TRBD1
TGTGCCAGCAGTACCGCTAGCTACTCCGGGGAGCTGTTTTTT,CASSTASYSGELFF,TRBV12-3/TRBV12-4,NA,TRBJ2-2,NA
TGTGCCACCAGCAGAGATGCAGGGTACTACGAGCAGTACTTC,CATSRDAGYYEQYF,TRBV15,NA,TRBJ2-7,NA
TGTGCCAGCAGACGCGGGACTAGCGGGGGGGCTTCCTACAATGAGCAGTTCTTC,CASRRGTSGGASYNEQFF,TRBV2,NA,TRBJ2-1,TRBD2
TGTGCCAGCAGTTTAGGACCTATTACTACAGGGCTTGAGCAGTACTTC,CASSLGPITTGLEQYF,TRBV28,NA,TRBJ2-7,NA
TGTGCCACCAGGGACCCTTTGGACGAGCAGTACTTC,CATRDPLDEQYF,TRBV24-1,NA,TRBJ2-7,NA
TGTGCCAGCAGCCAACAGAGCCCCCAGCCCCAGCATTTT,CASSQQSPQPQHF,TRBV6-2/TRBV6-3,NA,TRBJ1-5,NA
TGTGCCAGCAGCGGACCGGGGAGGCAGTACTTC,CASSGPGRQYF,TRBV7-9,NA,TRBJ2-7,NA
TGTGCCAGCAGAATGGGGGGGCTGGGGGAGCTGTTTTTT,CASRMGGLGELFF,TRBV7-2,NA,TRBJ2-2,NA
TGTGCCAGCAGTTTGGGCAGGTCATATGGCTACACCTTC,CASSLGRSYGYTF,TRBV6-5,many,TRBJ1-2,NA
TGCGCCAGCAGCCCGGGCCAGCGGGAGGCTTCTTCCTACAATGAGCAGTTCTTC,CASSPGQREASSYNEQFF,TRBV5-1,once,TRBJ2-1,TRBD2
TGCAGTGCGGGGGATGGGGTTAATGAAAAACTGTTTTTT,CSAGDGVNEKLFF,TRBV20-1,NA,TRBJ1-4,NA
TGTGCCAGCAGTCCCACCGAGGCCAAAATCCTGGACGAGCAGTACTTC,CASSPTEAKILDEQYF,TRBV28,NA,TRBJ2-7,NA
TGTGCCAGCAGCTTAGACCCGGGACAGGGGGTCAACGAGCAGTACTTC,CASSLDPGQGVNEQYF,TRBV7-6,NA,TRBJ2-7,TRBD1
TGCGCCAGCAGCCAAGATTCGGACAGGGGGCTGGGAGAGACCCAGTACTTC,CASSQDSDRGLGETQYF,TRBV4-3,few,TRBJ2-5,TRBD1
TGTGCCAGCAGCGGACAGGGTTACTCACCCCTCCACTTT,CASSGQGYSPLHF,TRBV14,NA,TRBJ1-6,TRBD1
TGTGCCAGCAGTTACAGCGGGAGGATCTCCTACGAGCAGTACTTC,CASSYSGRISYEQYF,TRBV6-2/TRBV6-3,NA,TRBJ2-7,TRBD2
TGTGCCAGCAGCGACATAGCGGGAGCAAACGAGCAGTACTTC,CASSDIAGANEQYF,TRBV27,NA,TRBJ2-7,TRBD2
TGTGCCAGCTCACCACAGGAGGGTGTGTGGAATGAGCAGTTCTTC,CASSPQEGVWNEQFF,TRBV18,NA,TRBJ2-1,NA
TGTGCCAGCACAGGGGGGCAGGGCTTGGGTTACAATGAGCAGTTCTTC,CASTGGQGLGYNEQFF,TRBV6-1,NA,TRBJ2-1,NA